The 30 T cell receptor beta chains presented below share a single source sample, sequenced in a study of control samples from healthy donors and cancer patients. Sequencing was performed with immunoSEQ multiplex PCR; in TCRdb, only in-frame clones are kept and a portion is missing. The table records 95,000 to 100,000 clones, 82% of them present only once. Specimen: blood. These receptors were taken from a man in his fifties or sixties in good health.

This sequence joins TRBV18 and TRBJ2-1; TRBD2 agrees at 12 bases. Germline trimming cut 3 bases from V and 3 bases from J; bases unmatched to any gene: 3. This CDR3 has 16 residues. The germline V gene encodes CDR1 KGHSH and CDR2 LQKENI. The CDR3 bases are TGTGCCAGCTCACCTAGACTAGCGGGGGACTACAATGAGCAGTTCTTC. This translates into CASSPRLAGDYNEQFF.

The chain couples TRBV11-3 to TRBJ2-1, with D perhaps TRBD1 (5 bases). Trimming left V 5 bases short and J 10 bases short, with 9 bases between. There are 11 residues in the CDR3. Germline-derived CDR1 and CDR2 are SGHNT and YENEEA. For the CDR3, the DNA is TGTGCCAGCAGCCAGGGTTGGGAGCAGTTCTTC. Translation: CASSQGWEQFF. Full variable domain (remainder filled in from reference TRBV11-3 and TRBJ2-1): EAGVVQSPRYKIIEKKQPVAFWCNPISGHNTLYWYLQNLGQGPELLIRYENEEAVDDSQLPKDRFSAERLKGVDSTLKIQPAELGDSAVYLCASSQGWEQFFGPGTRLTVL.

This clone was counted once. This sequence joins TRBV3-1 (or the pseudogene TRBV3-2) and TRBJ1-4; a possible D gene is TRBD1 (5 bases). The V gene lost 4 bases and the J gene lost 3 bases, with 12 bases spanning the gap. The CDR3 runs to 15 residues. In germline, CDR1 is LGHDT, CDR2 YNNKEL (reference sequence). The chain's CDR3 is CASSPRGIANEKLFF. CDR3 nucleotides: TGTGCCAGCAGCCCTCGGGGGATAGCTAATGAAAAACTGTTTTTT.

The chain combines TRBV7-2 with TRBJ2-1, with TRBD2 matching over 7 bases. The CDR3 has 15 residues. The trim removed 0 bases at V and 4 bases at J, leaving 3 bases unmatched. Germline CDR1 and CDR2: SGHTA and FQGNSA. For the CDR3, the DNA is TGTGCCAGCAGCTTAGCAAGCGGGATGTACAATGAGCAGTTCTTC. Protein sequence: CASSLASGMYNEQFF.

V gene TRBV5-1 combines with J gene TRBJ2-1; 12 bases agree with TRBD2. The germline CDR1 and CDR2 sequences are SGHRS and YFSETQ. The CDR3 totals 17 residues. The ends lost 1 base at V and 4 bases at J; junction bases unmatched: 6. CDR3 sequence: CASSLSTSGGLYNEQFF. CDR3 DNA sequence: TGCGCCAGCAGCTTGAGCACTAGCGGGGGGTTATACAATGAGCAGTTCTTC.

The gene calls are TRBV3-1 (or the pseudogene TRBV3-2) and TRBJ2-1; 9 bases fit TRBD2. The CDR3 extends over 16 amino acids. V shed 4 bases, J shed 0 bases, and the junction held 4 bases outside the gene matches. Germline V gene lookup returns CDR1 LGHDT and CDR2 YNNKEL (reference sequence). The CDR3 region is CASSPLAGSSYNEQFF. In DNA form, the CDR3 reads TGTGCCAGCAGCCCCCTAGCGGGGAGCTCCTACAATGAGCAGTTCTTC.

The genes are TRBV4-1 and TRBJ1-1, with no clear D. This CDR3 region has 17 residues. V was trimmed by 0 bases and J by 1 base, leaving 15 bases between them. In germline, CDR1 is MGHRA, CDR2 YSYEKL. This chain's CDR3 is CASSQEVSSGRNTEAFF. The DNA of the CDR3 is TGCGCCAGCAGCCAAGAAGTTAGCTCCGGACGGAACACTGAAGCTTTCTTT.

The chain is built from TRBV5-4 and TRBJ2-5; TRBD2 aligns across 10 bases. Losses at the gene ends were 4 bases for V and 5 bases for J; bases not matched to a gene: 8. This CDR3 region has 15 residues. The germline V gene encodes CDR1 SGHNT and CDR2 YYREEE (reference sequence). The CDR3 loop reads CASSPSGGAGETQYF. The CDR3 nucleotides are TGTGCCAGCAGCCCCAGCGGGGGGGCCGGGGAGACCCAGTACTTC.

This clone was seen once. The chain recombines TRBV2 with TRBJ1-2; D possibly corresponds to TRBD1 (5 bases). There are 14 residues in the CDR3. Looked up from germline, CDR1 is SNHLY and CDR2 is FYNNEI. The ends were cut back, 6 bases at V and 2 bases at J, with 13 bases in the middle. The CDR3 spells CASSAGAVNYGYTF. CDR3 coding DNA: TGTGCCAGCAGCGCCGGGGCAGTAAACTATGGCTACACCTTC.

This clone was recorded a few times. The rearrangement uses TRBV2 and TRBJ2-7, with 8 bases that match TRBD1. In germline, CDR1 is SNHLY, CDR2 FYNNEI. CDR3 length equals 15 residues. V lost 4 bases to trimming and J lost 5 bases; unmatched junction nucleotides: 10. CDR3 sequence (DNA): TGTGCCAGCAGTGGGAGTGACAGGGGATTGGACGAGCAGTACTTC. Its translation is CASSGSDRGLDEQYF.

Here the CDR3 reads CASSYRDRGLMDTGELFF. The CDR3 DNA sequence: TGCGCCAGCAGCTACCGGGACAGGGGGCTTATGGACACCGGGGAGCTGTTTTTT. The chain couples TRBV5-1 to TRBJ2-2, with 12 bases lining up with TRBD1. CDR3 length: 18 amino acids. The ends lost 3 bases at V and 3 bases at J; junction bases unmatched: 9. Looked up from germline, CDR1 is SGHRS and CDR2 is YFSETQ.

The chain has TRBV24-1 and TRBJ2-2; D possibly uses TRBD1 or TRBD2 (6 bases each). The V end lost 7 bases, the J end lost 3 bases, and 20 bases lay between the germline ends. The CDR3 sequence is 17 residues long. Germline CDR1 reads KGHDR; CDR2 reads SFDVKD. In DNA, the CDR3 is TGTGCCACCAGGGGGGCTGACGGGAGTACGTACACCGGGGAGCTGTTTTTT. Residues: CATRGADGSTYTGELFF.

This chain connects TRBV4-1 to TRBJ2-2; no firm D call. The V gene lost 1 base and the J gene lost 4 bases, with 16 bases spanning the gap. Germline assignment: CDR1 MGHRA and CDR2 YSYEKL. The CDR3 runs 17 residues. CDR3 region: CASSQVDMGLITGELFF. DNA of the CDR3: TGCGCCAGCAGCCAAGTAGACATGGGTCTTATCACCGGGGAGCTGTTTTTT.

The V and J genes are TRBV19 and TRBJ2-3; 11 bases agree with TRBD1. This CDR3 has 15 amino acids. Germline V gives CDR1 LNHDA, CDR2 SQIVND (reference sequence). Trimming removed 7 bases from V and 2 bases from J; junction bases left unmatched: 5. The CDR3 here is CASTSGQGATDTQYF. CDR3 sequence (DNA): TGTGCCAGTACCTCCGGACAGGGGGCCACAGATACGCAGTATTTT.

The CDR3 DNA reads TGTGCCAGCAGCCAAGGTCGAGGGTCCAATCAGCCCCAGCATTTT. Translated: CASSQGRGSNQPQHF. This chain connects TRBV4-2 to TRBJ1-5; the D is unclear. Germline CDR1 LGHNA, CDR2 YNFKEQ. With 1 base removed from V and 3 bases from J, the gap between germline ends came to 10 bases. The CDR3 extends over 15 amino acids.

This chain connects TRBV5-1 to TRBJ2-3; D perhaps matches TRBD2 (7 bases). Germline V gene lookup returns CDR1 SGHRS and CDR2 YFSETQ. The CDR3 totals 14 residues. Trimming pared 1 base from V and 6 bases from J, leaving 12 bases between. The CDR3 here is CASSLTGGSDTQYF. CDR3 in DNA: TGCGCCAGCAGCTTGACGGGGGGCTCGGATACGCAGTATTTT.

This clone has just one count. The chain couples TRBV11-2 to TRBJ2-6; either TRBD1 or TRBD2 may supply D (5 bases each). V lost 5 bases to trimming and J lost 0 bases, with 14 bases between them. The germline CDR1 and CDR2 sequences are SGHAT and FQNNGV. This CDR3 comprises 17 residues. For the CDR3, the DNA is TGTGCCAGCAGCCCATGGGACCGAAGCTCTGGGGCCAACGTCCTGACTTTC. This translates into CASSPWDRSSGANVLTF.

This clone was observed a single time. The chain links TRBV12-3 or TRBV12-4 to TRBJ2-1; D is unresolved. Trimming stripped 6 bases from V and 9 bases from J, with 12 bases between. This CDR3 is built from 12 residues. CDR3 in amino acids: CASSPTRTEQFF. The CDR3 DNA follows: TGTGCCAGCAGCCCCACGAGGACTGAGCAGTTCTTC.

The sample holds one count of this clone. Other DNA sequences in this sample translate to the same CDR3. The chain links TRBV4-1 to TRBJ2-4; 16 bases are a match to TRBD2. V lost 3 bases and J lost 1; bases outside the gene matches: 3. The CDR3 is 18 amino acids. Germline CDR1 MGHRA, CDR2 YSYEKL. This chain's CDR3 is CASSQGLAGGLAKNIQYF. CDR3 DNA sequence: TGCGCCAGCAGCCAGGGACTAGCGGGGGGGCTGGCCAAAAACATTCAGTACTTC.

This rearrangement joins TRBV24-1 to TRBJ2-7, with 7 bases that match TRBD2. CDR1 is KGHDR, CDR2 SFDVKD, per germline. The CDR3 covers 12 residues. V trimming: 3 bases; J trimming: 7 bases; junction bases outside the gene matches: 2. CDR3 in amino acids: CATSDGEGEQYF. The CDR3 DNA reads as TGTGCCACCAGTGATGGGGAGGGGGAGCAGTACTTC.

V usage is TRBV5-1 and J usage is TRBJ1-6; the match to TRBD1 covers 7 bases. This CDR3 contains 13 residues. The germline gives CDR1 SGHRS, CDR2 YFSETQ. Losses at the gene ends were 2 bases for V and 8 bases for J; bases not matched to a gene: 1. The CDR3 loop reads CASSFDRDSPLHF. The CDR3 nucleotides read TGCGCCAGCAGCTTCGACAGGGATTCACCCCTCCACTTT. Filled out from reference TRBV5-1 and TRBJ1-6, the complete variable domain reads KAGVTQTPRYLIKTRGQQVTLSCSPISGHRSVSWYQQTPGQGLQFLFEYFSETQRNKGNFPGRFSGRQFSNSRSEMNVSTLELGDSALYLCASSFDRDSPLHFGNGTRLTVT.

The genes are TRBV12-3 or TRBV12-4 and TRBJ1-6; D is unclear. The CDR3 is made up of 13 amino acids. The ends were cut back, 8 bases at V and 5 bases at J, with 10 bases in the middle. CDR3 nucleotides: TGTGCCAGCGGCCAAGCCGATAATTCACCCCTCCACTTT. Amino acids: CASGQADNSPLHF.

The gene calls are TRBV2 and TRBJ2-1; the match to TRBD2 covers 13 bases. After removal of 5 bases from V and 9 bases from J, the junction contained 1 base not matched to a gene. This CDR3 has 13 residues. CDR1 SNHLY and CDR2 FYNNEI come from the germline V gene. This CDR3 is CASSRTSGGEQFF. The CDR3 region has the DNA TGTGCCAGCAGTAGGACTAGCGGGGGTGAGCAGTTCTTC.

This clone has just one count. CDR3 residues: CASRYGRRMNTEAFF. In nucleotides, the CDR3 is TGCGCCAGCAGATATGGACGGAGAATGAACACTGAAGCTTTCTTT. This chain joins TRBV5-1 and TRBJ1-1, with no clear D. Germline V gene lookup returns CDR1 SGHRS and CDR2 YFSETQ. The CDR3 totals 15 residues. Trimming pared 5 bases from V and 0 bases from J, leaving 14 bases between.

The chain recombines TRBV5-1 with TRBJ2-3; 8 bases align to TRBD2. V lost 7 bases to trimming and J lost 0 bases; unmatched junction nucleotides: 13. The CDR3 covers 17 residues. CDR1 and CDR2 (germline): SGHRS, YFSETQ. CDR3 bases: TGCGCCAGCTCCCGGAAGTCAGCGGGAGTTAGCACAGATACGCAGTATTTT. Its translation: CASSRKSAGVSTDTQYF.

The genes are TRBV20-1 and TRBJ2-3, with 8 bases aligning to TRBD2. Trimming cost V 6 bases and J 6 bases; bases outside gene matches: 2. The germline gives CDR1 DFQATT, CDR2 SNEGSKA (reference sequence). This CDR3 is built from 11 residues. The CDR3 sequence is CSAIAGDTQYF. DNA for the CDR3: TGCAGTGCAATAGCGGGGGATACGCAGTATTTT.

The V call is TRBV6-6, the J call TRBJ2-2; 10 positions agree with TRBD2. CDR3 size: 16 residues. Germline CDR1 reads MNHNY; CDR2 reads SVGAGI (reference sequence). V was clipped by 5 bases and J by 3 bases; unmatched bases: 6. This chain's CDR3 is CASSPIAGGHTGELFF. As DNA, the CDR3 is TGTGCCAGCAGTCCGATAGCGGGAGGTCACACCGGGGAGCTGTTTTTT.

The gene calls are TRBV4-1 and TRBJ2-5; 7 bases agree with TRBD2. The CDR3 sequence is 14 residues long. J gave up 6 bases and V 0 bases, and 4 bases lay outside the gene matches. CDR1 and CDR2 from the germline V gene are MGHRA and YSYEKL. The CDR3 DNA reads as TGCGCCAGCAGCCAAGAGGGGAGGGTCAAGACCCAGTACTTC. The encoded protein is CASSQEGRVKTQYF.

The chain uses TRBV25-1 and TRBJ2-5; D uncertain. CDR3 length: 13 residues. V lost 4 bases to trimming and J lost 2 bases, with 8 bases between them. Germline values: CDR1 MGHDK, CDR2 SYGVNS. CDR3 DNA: TGTGCCAGCAGTGGATTATATCAAGAGACCCAGTACTTC. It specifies CASSGLYQETQYF.

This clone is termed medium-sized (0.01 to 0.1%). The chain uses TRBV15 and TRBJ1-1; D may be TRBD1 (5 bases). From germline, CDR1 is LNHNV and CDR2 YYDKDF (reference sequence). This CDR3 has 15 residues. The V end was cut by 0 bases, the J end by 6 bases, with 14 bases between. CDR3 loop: CATSRDGQGGAEAFF. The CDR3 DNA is TGTGCCACCAGCAGAGATGGGCAGGGCGGGGCTGAAGCTTTCTTT.